The subject of this entry is one TCR beta chain. Antigen unknown. This CDR3 is 13 amino acids long. V was cut by 5 bases and J by 2 bases, with 9 bases left in between. The data were produced by immunoSEQ multiplex PCR, yet TCRdb's version contains in-frame clones alone and is incomplete. The profile covers about 84,000 clones, with around 89% appearing a single time and about 31% taken by the ten largest. The data were obtained in a study of T cell responses to AZD1222 COVID-19 vaccine. General study results and limits: Clonal diversity was possibly underestimated, and the donors were mostly white British, with more females.

The material was peripheral blood, obtained on day 0 of AZD1222 vaccination. The sequence came from an adult in good health. This sequence joins TRBV12-3 or TRBV12-4 and TRBJ1-2; D gene uncertain. Here the CDR3 DNA reads TGTGCCAGCAGTGTTCAGAGAAACTATGGCTACACCTTC. Translating it yields CASSVQRNYGYTF.